The rows below give T cell receptor beta chains drawn from one sample of a study of T-cell memory formation after mild COVID-19. MiXCR, run by TCRdb on the 5' RACE reads, gives a single entry per CDR3 protein. The sample records 410,000 or so distinct CDR3 sequences, 20% to 30% being singletons. The specimen was PBMCs or a T cell subset sorted from them (not recorded which). The receptors were sampled from an adult woman who had mild COVID-19 (a few samples of this study predate the infection). Cell type and time point are not known. CDR3s include the opening cysteine and the closing phenylalanine or tryptophan. Fields, in order: V gene, J gene, CDR3 length, CDR3 protein.

TRBV27	TRBJ2-3	15	CASFSPLANTDTQYF
TRBV7-2	TRBJ2-2	16	CATTKREGPGSGELFF
TRBV7-9	TRBJ2-5	14	CASSSHPIRETQYF
TRBV10-3	TRBJ2-3	14	CASRPGGNTDTQYF
TRBV12-3/TRBV12-4	TRBJ2-2	15	CASSLRDPLPGELFF
TRBV14	TRBJ2-2	19	CASSQVPTTGEPGTGELFF
TRBV7-2	TRBJ2-3	15	CASSDKGPVGDTQYF
TRBV21-1	TRBJ1-2	16	CASSNSWDSQDYGYTF
TRBV6-1	TRBJ2-5	16	CASSEGFRGPQETQYF
TRBV7-9	TRBJ2-5	16	CASSPALGGDGETQYF
TRBV11-3	TRBJ2-1	17	CASSLGLAGGPGNEQFF
TRBV6-5	TRBJ1-1	13	CASSYGANREAFF
TRBV7-6	TRBJ2-1	15	CASSLGPGGADEQFF
TRBV24-1	TRBJ2-7	12	CATSTSGKVQYF
TRBV6-5	TRBJ1-1	13	CASTVQGFTEAFF
TRBV7-2	TRBJ2-7	15	CASSWTSGSTYEQYF
TRBV5-1	TRBJ1-1	13	CASSLAYYTEAFF
TRBV29-1	TRBJ1-1	14	CSVGRTLYDTEAFF
TRBV7-9	TRBJ2-7	14	CASSLVHTPGEQYF
TRBV2	TRBJ1-1	14	CASLWTGTNTEAFF
TRBV7-9	TRBJ2-7	13	CASSLREGYEQYF
TRBV19	TRBJ2-7	14	CASTAGRGPYEQYF
TRBV19	TRBJ2-3	14	CASSIQGVTDTQYF
TRBV5-6	TRBJ2-3	14	CASSLGTGGYTQYF
TRBV7-2	TRBJ1-4	14	CASSLHRSREKLFF
TRBV11-2	TRBJ2-7	19	CASSSPGGDLGTGPYEQYF
TRBV27	TRBJ2-2	16	CAARDRGRLGTGELFF
TRBV4-2	TRBJ2-5	15	CASSQVLAGGETQYF
TRBV29-1	TRBJ2-1	16	CSVGRLAIGGNNEQFF
TRBV7-2	TRBJ2-7	13	CASSLDSFEEQYF
TRBV20-1	TRBJ2-1	15	CSARRLAGGYNEQFF
TRBV20-1	TRBJ2-1	18	CSARDPFLSGGRIVEQFF
TRBV7-8	TRBJ1-3	15	CASSLLRVSGNTIYF
TRBV28	TRBJ2-7	15	CASSLRDGTRYEQYF
TRBV12-3/TRBV12-4	TRBJ1-1	15	CATGAPAYPYTEAFF
TRBV6-2/TRBV6-3	TRBJ1-1	15	CASRGYRVEGTEAFF
TRBV5-1	TRBJ2-5	15	CASSRDGTSMETQYF
TRBV20-1	TRBJ1-2	11	CSARGFDGYTF
TRBV6-2/TRBV6-3	TRBJ2-1	15	CASRDRDRGLHEQFF
TRBV7-9	TRBJ2-5	15	CASSRGTSVQETQYF
TRBV2	TRBJ2-1	17	CASSYPPRGSSYNEQFF
TRBV4-1	TRBJ2-5	15	CASSQGGGSQETQYF
TRBV12-3/TRBV12-4	TRBJ2-7	14	CASSWTVSSYEQYF
TRBV7-8	TRBJ2-1	14	CASRLAASYNEQFF
TRBV11-3	TRBJ2-1	15	CASSLGLAGVVGQFF
TRBV3-1	TRBJ2-4	14	CASSKDRLGNIQYF
TRBV11-2	TRBJ2-7	15	CASSTQGDLSYEQYF
TRBV29-1	TRBJ2-7	17	CSVEARTSGLGSYEQYF
TRBV6-5	TRBJ2-7	15	CASNHTSGGRYEQYF
TRBV6-2/TRBV6-3	TRBJ2-7	13	CASILAGSFEQYF
TRBV24-1	TRBJ2-5	13	CATGSYEVETQYF